The subject of this entry is one T cell receptor beta chain. Its antigen remains unknown. Compared with germline, one end of the junction differs, possibly owing to a read error. Together with a sample-barcoded 5' primer, a J-beta primer mix was included in a second PCR lasting roughly 7 to 11 cycles. TCRdb called the 5' RACE reads again in MiXCR, with one record for every CDR3 protein. Of 800,000 to 950,000 distinct CDR3 sequences in the sample, around 34% were seen once. This sample is drawn from a study of blood T cells in healthy people across ages. Regarding the study as a whole: It was held that diversity estimates obtained from one million T cells represented underestimates. The fall in TCR beta diversity per million T cells was roughly linear with age.

In germline, CDR1 is SEHNR, CDR2 FQNEAQ (reference sequence). The CDR3 is made up of 16 amino acids. Drawn from each donor were around 9.1 milliliters of peripheral blood. The receptor comes from a man in his late teens or twenties in good health. The sequenced material came from blood. The chain uses TRBV7-9 and TRBJ1-2, with TRBD1 identical over 10 bases. For the CDR3, the DNA is TGTGCCAGCAGCTACTCCGGGACAGGGGTTTTCTATGGCTGCACCTTC. Its translation: CASSYSGTGVFYGCTF. Full variable domain (remainder filled in from reference TRBV7-9 and TRBJ1-2): DTGVSQNPRHKITKRGQNVTFRCDPISEHNRLYWYRQTLGQGPEFLTYFQNEAQLEKSRLLSDRFSAERPKGSFSTLEIQRTEQGDSAMYLCASSYSGTGVFYGCTFGSGTRLTVV.